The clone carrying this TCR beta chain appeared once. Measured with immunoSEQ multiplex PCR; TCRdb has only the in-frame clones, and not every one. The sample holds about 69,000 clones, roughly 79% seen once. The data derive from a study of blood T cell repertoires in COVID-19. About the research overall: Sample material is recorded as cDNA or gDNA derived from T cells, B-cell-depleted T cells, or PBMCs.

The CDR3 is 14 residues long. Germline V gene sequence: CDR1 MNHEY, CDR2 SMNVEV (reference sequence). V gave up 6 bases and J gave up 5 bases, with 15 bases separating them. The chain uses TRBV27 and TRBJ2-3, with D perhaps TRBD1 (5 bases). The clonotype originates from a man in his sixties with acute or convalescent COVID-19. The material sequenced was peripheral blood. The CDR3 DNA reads TGTGCCAGCAGCAAGACAGCGTTCTTAGATACGCAGTATTTT. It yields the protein CASSKTAFLDTQYF.